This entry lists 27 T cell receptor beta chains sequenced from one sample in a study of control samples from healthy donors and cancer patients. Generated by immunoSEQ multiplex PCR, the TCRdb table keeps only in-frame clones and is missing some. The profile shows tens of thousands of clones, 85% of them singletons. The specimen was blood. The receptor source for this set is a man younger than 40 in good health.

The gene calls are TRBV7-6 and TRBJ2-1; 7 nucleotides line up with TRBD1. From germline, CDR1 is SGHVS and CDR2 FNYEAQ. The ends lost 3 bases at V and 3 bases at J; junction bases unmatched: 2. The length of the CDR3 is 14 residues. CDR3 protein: CASSFRQGYNEQFF. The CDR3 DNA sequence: TGTGCCAGCAGCTTCCGACAGGGCTACAATGAGCAGTTCTTC.

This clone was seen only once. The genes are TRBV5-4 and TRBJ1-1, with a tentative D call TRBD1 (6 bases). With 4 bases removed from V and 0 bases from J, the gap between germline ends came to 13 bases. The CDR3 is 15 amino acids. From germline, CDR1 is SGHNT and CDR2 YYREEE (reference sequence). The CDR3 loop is CASSTSAGVNTEAFF. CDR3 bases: TGTGCCAGCAGCACCTCGGCAGGGGTGAACACTGAAGCTTTCTTT.

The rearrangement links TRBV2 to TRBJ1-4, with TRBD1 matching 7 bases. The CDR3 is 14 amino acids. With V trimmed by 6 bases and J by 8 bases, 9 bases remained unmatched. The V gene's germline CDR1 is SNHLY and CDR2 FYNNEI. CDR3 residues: CASRDRTGEEKLFF. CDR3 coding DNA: TGTGCCAGCAGGGACAGGACAGGAGAGGAAAAACTGTTTTTT.

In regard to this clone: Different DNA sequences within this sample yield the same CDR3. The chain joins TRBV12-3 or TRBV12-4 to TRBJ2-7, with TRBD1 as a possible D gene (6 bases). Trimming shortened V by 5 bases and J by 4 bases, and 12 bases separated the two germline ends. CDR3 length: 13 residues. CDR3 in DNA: TGTGCCAGCAGTAGAGGACAGACATACGAGCAGTACTTC. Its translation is CASSRGQTYEQYF.

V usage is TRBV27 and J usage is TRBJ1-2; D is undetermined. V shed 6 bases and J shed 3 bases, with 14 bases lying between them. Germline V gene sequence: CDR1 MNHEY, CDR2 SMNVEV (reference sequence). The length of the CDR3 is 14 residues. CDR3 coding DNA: TGTGCCAGCAGGCGACAACCTCGGGACTATGGCTACACCTTC. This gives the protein CASRRQPRDYGYTF.

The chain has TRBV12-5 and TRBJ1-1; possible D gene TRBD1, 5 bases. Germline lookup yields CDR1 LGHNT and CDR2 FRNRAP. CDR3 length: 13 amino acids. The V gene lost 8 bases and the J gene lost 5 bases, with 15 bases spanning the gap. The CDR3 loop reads CASTPDRGTEAFF. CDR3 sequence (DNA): TGTGCTAGTACCCCAGACCGGGGGACTGAAGCTTTCTTT.

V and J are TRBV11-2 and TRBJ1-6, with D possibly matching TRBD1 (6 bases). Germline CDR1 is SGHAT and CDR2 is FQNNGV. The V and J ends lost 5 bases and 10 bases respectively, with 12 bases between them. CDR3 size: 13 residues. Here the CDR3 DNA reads TGTGCCAGCAGCGTGGGACACGGATCACCCCTCCACTTT. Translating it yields CASSVGHGSPLHF. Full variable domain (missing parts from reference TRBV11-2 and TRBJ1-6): EAGVAQSPRYKIIEKRQSVAFWCNPISGHATLYWYQQILGQGPKLLIQFQNNGVVDDSQLPKDRFSAERLKGVDSTLKIQPAKLEDSAVYLCASSVGHGSPLHFGNGTRLTVT.

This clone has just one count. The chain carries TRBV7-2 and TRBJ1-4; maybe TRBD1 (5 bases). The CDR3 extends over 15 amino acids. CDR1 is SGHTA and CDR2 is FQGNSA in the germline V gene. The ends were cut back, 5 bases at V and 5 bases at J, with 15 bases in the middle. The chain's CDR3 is CASSPWGRSNEKLFF. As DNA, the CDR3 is TGTGCCAGCAGCCCTTGGGGACGGTCAAATGAAAAACTGTTTTTT. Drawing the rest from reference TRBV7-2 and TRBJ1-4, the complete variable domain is GAGVSQSPSNKVTEKGKDVELRCDPISGHTALYWYRQSLGQGLEFLIYFQGNSAPDKSGLPSDRFSAERTGGSVSTLTIQRTQQEDSAVYLCASSPWGRSNEKLFFGSGTQLSVL.

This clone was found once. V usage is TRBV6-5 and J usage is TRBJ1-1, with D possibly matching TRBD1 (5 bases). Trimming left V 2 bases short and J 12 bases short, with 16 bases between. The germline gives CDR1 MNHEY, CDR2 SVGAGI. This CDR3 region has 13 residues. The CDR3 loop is CASSYPRGGRSFF. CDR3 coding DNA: TGTGCCAGCAGTTACCCTCGGGGGGGTAGGTCTTTCTTT.

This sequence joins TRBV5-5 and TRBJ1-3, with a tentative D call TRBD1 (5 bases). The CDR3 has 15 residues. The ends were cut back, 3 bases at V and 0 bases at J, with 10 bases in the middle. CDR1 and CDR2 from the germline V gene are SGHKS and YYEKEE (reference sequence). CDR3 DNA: TGTGCCAGCAGCTGGGGCGGAAACTCTGGAAACACCATATATTTT. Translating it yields CASSWGGNSGNTIYF.

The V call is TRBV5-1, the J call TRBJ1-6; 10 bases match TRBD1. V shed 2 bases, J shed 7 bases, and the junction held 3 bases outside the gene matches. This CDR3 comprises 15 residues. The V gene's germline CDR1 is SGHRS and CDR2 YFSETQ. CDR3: CASSFGDRGNSPLHF. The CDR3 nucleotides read TGCGCCAGCAGCTTTGGGGACAGGGGCAATTCACCCCTCCACTTT.

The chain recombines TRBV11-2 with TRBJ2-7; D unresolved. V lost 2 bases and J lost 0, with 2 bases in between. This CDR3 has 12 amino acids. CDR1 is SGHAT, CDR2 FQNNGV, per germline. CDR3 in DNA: TGTGCCAGCAGCTTATCCTCCTACGAGCAGTACTTC. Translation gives CASSLSSYEQYF. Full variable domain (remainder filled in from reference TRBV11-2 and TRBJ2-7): EAGVAQSPRYKIIEKRQSVAFWCNPISGHATLYWYQQILGQGPKLLIQFQNNGVVDDSQLPKDRFSAERLKGVDSTLKIQPAKLEDSAVYLCASSLSSYEQYFGPGTRLTVT.

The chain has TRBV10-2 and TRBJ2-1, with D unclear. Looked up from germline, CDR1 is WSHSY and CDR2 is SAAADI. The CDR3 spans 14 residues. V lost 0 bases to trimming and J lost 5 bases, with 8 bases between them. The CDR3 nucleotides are TGCGCCAGCAGTGAGTCTTACCCTGACAATGAGCAGTTCTTC. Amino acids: CASSESYPDNEQFF.

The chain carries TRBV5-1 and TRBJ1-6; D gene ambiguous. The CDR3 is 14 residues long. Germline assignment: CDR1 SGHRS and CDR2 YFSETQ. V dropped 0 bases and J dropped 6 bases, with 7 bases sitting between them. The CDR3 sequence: CASSLDIGNSPLHF. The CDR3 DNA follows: TGCGCCAGCAGCTTGGACATCGGTAATTCACCCCTCCACTTT.

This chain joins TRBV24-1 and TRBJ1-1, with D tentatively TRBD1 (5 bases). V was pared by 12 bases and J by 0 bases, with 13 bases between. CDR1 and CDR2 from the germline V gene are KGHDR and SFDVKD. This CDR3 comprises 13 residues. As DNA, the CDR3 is TGTGCCCCACAGCGGGGCTTGAACACTGAAGCTTTCTTT. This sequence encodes CAPQRGLNTEAFF.

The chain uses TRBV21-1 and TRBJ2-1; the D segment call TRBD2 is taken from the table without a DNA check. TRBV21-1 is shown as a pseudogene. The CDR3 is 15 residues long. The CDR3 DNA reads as TGTGCCAGCAGTGTACCGGGACTGGACTACAATGAGCAGTTCTTC. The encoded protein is CASSVPGLDYNEQFF.

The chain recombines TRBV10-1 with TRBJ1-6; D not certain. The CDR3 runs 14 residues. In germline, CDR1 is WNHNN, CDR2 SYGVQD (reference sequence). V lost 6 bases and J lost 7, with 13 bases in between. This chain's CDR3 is CASRASGSNSPLHF. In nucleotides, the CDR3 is TGCGCCAGCAGGGCCTCGGGGAGCAATTCACCCCTCCACTTT.

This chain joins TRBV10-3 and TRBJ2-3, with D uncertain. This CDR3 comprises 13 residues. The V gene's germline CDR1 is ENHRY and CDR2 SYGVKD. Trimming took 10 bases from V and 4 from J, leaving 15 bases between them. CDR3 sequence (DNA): TGTGCCACCGGACCACCCCAGCCAGATACGCAGTATTTT. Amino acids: CATGPPQPDTQYF.

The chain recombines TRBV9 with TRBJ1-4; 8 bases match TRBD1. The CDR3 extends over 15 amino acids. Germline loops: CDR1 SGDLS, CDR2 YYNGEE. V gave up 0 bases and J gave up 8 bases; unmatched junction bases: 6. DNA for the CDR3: TGTGCCAGCAGCGTAGCCGGACAGGGTGGAGAAAAACTGTTTTTT. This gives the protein CASSVAGQGGEKLFF.

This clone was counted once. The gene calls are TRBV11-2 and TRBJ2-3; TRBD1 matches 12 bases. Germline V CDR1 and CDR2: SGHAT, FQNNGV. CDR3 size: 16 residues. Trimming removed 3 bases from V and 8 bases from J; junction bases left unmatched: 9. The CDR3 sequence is CASSLPGQGAQGTQYF. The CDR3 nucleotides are TGTGCCAGCAGCTTGCCGGGACAGGGGGCTCAGGGTACGCAGTATTTT.

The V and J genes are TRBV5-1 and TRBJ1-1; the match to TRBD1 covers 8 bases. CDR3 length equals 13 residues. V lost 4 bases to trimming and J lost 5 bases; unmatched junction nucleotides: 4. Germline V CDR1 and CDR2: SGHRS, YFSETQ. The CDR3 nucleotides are TGCGCCAGCAGCACGACAGGGGAAACTGAAGCTTTCTTT. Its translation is CASSTTGETEAFF.

CDR3 nucleotides: TGTGCCAGCAGTAGAGACGGACGGACGTACCAAGAGACCCAGTACTTC. As protein: CASSRDGRTYQETQYF. The chain links TRBV13 to TRBJ2-5; D call uncertain. There are 16 residues in the CDR3. Germline assignment: CDR1 PRHDT and CDR2 FYEKMQ (reference sequence). Trimming pared 6 bases from V and 0 bases from J, leaving 17 bases between.

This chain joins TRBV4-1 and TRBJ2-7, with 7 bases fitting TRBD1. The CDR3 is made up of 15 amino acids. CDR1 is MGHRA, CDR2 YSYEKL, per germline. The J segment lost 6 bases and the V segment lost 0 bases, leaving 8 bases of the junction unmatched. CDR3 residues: CASSQEGGRAREQYF. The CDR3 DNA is TGCGCCAGCAGCCAAGAAGGGGGCCGAGCGCGCGAGCAGTACTTC.

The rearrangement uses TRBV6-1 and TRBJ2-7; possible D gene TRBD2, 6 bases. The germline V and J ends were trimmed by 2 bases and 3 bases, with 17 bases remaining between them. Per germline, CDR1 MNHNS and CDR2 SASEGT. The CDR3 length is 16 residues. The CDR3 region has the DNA TGTGCCAGCAGTGAATTGTTGTCGGCGGGGAGCTACGAGCAGTACTTC. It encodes CASSELLSAGSYEQYF.

The chain's CDR3 is CASGPEPQHF. For the CDR3, the DNA is TGTGCCAGCGGCCCTGAGCCCCAGCATTTT. V is TRBV28 and J is TRBJ1-5; no reliable D call. The CDR3 sequence is 10 residues long. With 8 bases removed from V and 8 bases from J, the gap between germline ends came to 7 bases. CDR1 is MDHEN and CDR2 is SYDVKM in the germline V gene.

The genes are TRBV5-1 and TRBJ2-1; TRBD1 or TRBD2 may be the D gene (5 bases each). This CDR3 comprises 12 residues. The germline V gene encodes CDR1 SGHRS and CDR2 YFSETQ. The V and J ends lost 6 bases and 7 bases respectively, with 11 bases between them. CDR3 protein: CASTRDQNEQFF. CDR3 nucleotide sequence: TGCGCCAGCACCCGGGACCAAAATGAGCAGTTCTTC. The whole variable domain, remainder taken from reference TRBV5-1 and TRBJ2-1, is KAGVTQTPRYLIKTRGQQVTLSCSPISGHRSVSWYQQTPGQGLQFLFEYFSETQRNKGNFPGRFSGRQFSNSRSEMNVSTLELGDSALYLCASTRDQNEQFFGPGTRLTVL.

CDR3 in amino acids: CASSPWGGADTEAFF. The CDR3 region has the DNA TGTGCCAGCTCACCCTGGGGAGGGGCTGATACTGAAGCTTTCTTT. The chain is built from TRBV18 and TRBJ1-1, with D maybe TRBD1 (5 bases). Germline CDR1 KGHSH, CDR2 LQKENI. The CDR3 runs 15 residues. V was clipped by 3 bases and J by 5 bases, with 16 bases between them.